These T cell receptor beta chains were read from a single sample in a study of cytomegalovirus exposure and HLA in healthy donors. This table comes from immunoSEQ multiplex PCR, and its TCRdb copy is limited to in-frame clones, with some not included. The data contain 99,000 or so clones, 69% of them seen just once; the ten biggest clones take up about 3.5%. The specimen sequenced was PBMCs. The receptors come from a man aged 30-40 years in good health and CMV-seronegative. CDR3s include the opening cysteine and the closing phenylalanine or tryptophan.

TRBV19	TRBJ2-1	CASSSDRGSNEQFF
TRBV28	TRBJ2-2	CALKKGVDTGELFF
TRBV19	TRBJ1-1	CASRADRGNTEAFF
TRBV19	TRBJ2-1	CASSISGAVAYNEQFF
TRBV9	TRBJ1-1	CASSGRDRNTEAFF
TRBV7-8	TRBJ1-2	CASSLADWNGYTF
TRBV21-1	TRBJ2-1	CASSTGLAGGINEQFF
TRBV6-6	TRBJ2-5	CASSSSTSGVQETQYF
TRBV19	TRBJ1-5	CASTGGTGKGISNQPQHF
TRBV5-1	TRBJ1-4	CASSQGANEKLFF
TRBV5-4	TRBJ1-3	CASSLRGWTGTGNTIYF
TRBV28	TRBJ1-5	CASSAPGAGGDQPQHF
TRBV5-5	TRBJ2-7	CASSRVGAGTLFYEQYF
TRBV18	TRBJ2-7	CASSLTGGQLYEQYF
TRBV28	TRBJ2-1	CASSSERELGYNEQFF
TRBV9	TRBJ2-7	CASSPSEREPQEQYF
TRBV7-2	TRBJ2-1	CASSKKSGVAYNEQFF
TRBV7-2	TRBJ1-2	CASSLSQGPDGYTF
TRBV5-6	TRBJ2-3	CASSHGLADQFTDTQYF
TRBV4-2	TRBJ2-3	CASSQETRGSTTSGFTDTQYF
TRBV7-8	TRBJ2-7	CASSRPGRGTRGYEQYF
TRBV29-1	TRBJ2-1	CSVEIQRGLLYNEQFF